This T cell receptor beta chain is from a study of shared clonotypes between healthy human individuals. Naive CD8 cells were CD45RO-negative, positively selected for CCR7, excluding terminally differentiated effector memory CD45RA+ cells. Germline loops: CDR1 SGDLS, CDR2 YYNGEE. This CDR3 is 16 amino acids long. Trimming removed 2 bases from V and 1 base from J; junction bases left unmatched: 9. This clone was picked up one time. Its antigen is not identified. The study, taken as a whole, reports: The study found about 5.1% of naive CD4 clonotypes shared across a handful of donors. Researchers found naive subsets generally carried larger estimated richness than memory subsets.

Sequenced by immunoSEQ multiplex PCR; TCRdb stores in-frame clones only, minus some. The table records about 1,800,000 clones, approximately 94% of them present only once. The chain recombines TRBV9 with TRBJ2-7, with 7 nucleotides matching TRBD1. Material: naive CD8+ T cells sorted from blood. This clonotype was obtained from a man aged 18 to 29 in good health. The CDR3: CASSVGQNSFSYEQYF. The CDR3 region has the DNA TGTGCCAGCAGCGTGGGACAGAACAGTTTTTCCTACGAGCAGTACTTC.